The 25 T cell receptor beta chains reported below all come from one sample, sequenced in a study of blood T cell repertoires in COVID-19. Sequencing was performed with immunoSEQ multiplex PCR; in TCRdb, only in-frame clones are kept and a portion is missing. Here the sample spans over 350,000 clones, nearly 90% being singletons. Sequenced: PBMCs or T cells enriched from blood (not recorded which). These receptor sequences come from a woman under 30 with acute COVID-19.

CDR3 DNA: TGCGCCAGCAGCTCCTACCCGGAGGGCGGGACAGATACGCAGTATTTT. The encoded protein is CASSSYPEGGTDTQYF. The chain is built from TRBV4-1 and TRBJ2-3, with D tentatively TRBD2 (6 bases). The germline V gene encodes CDR1 MGHRA and CDR2 YSYEKL. The CDR3 is 16 amino acids. V lost 5 bases, J lost 3 bases, and 18 bases lay in between.

This clone has just one count. CDR3 nucleotides: TGTGCCAGCAGCCCTGGACAGTTTGCAGATACGCAGTATTTT. It translates to CASSPGQFADTQYF. The rearrangement uses TRBV11-2 and TRBJ2-3, with D perhaps TRBD1 (6 bases). From germline, CDR1 is SGHAT and CDR2 FQNNGV. The CDR3 spans 14 residues. Trimming took 5 bases from V and 4 from J, leaving 13 bases between them.

This sequence joins TRBV6-5 and TRBJ1-2; D call uncertain. The germline V and J ends were trimmed by 0 bases and 8 bases, with 10 bases remaining between them. Germline CDR1 is MNHEY and CDR2 is SVGAGI. This CDR3 spans 13 amino acids. The CDR3 nucleotides read TGTGCCAGCAGTTACTCGCTTGAGAGAGGCTACACCTTC. Translation: CASSYSLERGYTF.

The chain recombines TRBV3-1 (or the pseudogene TRBV3-2) with TRBJ2-3; weak D call: TRBD2 (7 bases). Germline V gene lookup returns CDR1 LGHDT and CDR2 YNNKEL (reference sequence). CDR3 length: 14 amino acids. The germline V and J ends were trimmed by 3 bases and 6 bases, with 13 bases remaining between them. CDR3 sequence: CASSQTSQGDTQYF. The CDR3 bases are TGTGCCAGCAGCCAGACTAGCCAGGGGGATACGCAGTATTTT.

This chain uses TRBV5-5 with TRBJ1-1; 8 positions agree with TRBD1. From germline, CDR1 is SGHKS and CDR2 YYEKEE (reference sequence). V shed 0 bases and J 10 bases; nucleotides not matched to a gene: 5. The CDR3 is made up of 13 amino acids. The CDR3 is CASSLEQGARAFF. The DNA for the CDR3 is TGTGCCAGCAGCTTGGAGCAGGGGGCGCGAGCTTTCTTT. Looking up the rest from reference TRBV5-5 and TRBJ1-1 gives the full variable domain: DAGVTQSPTHLIKTRGQQVTLRCSPISGHKSVSWYQQVLGQGPQFIFQYYEKEERGRGNFPDRFSARQFPNYSSELNVNALLLGDSALYLCASSLEQGARAFFGQGTRLTVV.

The chain has TRBV19 and TRBJ1-2; 7 positions agree with TRBD1. The CDR3 spans 15 residues. V shed 1 base and J 3 bases; nucleotides not matched to a gene: 5. The germline CDR1 and CDR2 sequences are LNHDA and SQIVND (reference sequence). CDR3 amino acids: CASSIAADRDYGYTF. The CDR3 region has the DNA TGTGCCAGTAGTATAGCCGCCGACAGGGACTATGGCTACACCTTC.

This chain links TRBV5-5 with TRBJ1-5; a weak D match, TRBD1 (5 bases). Trimming removed 0 bases at V and 6 bases at J, with 10 bases between. The CDR3 runs to 14 residues. CDR1 is SGHKS, CDR2 YYEKEE, per germline (reference sequence). CDR3 amino acids: CASSLAPGLQPQHF. DNA for the CDR3: TGTGCCAGCAGCTTGGCTCCAGGGCTTCAGCCCCAGCATTTT.

The rearrangement joins TRBV19 to TRBJ2-1, with 7 bases lining up with TRBD1. Germline V gene lookup returns CDR1 LNHDA and CDR2 SQIVND (reference sequence). V was pared by 8 bases and J by 8 bases, with 12 bases of the junction left unmatched. The CDR3 spans 14 residues. CDR3 loop: CASRRQGANDEQFF. The CDR3 nucleotides read TGTGCCAGTCGCCGACAGGGAGCGAATGATGAGCAGTTCTTC.

The CDR3 loop reads CASSFQDSPGEQFF. DNA for the CDR3: TGTGCCAGCAGCTTCCAGGACAGCCCGGGGGAGCAGTTCTTC. The chain is built from TRBV7-2 and TRBJ2-1; the D gene is possibly TRBD1 (6 bases). In germline, CDR1 is SGHTA, CDR2 FQGNSA. The ends were cut back, 3 bases at V and 10 bases at J, with 16 bases in the middle. The CDR3 spans 14 residues.

The genes are TRBV4-1 and TRBJ1-2; D is unresolved. The CDR3 totals 15 residues. CDR1 is MGHRA and CDR2 is YSYEKL in the germline V gene. V was shortened by 0 bases and J by 8 bases, with 16 bases between the two germline ends. This CDR3 is CASSQDGIRGIGYTF. DNA of the CDR3: TGCGCCAGCAGCCAAGATGGTATACGGGGAATAGGCTACACCTTC.

In this sample, this clone turned up a few times. The chain links TRBV12-5 to TRBJ1-5; no clear D gene. Germline CDR1 LGHNT, CDR2 FRNRAP. Trimming removed 1 base at V and 3 bases at J, with 13 bases between. This CDR3 contains 16 residues. The CDR3 loop is CASGLAGIRDNQPQHF. The CDR3, as DNA: TGTGCTAGTGGTTTGGCCGGGATTCGGGACAATCAGCCCCAGCATTTT.

This rearrangement joins TRBV11-2 to TRBJ1-1, with 9 nucleotides matching TRBD1. J gave up 0 bases and V 5 bases, and 1 base lay outside the gene matches. The CDR3 runs to 14 residues. Germline CDR1 SGHAT, CDR2 FQNNGV. The CDR3 reads CASSRDRVNTEAFF. CDR3 sequence (DNA): TGTGCCAGCAGCCGGGACAGGGTGAACACTGAAGCTTTCTTT.

The V call is TRBV29-1, the J call TRBJ1-3; possible D gene TRBD1, 5 bases. CDR3 size: 14 residues. V dropped 6 bases and J dropped 4 bases, with 16 bases sitting between them. Germline lookup yields CDR1 SQVTM and CDR2 ANQGSEA. CDR3 amino acids: CSVKHTDNGNTIYF. The CDR3, as DNA: TGCAGCGTCAAACATACGGACAACGGAAACACCATATATTTT.

The chain uses TRBV2 and TRBJ1-3, with D possibly matching TRBD1 (5 bases). Germline loops: CDR1 SNHLY, CDR2 FYNNEI. The V gene lost 6 bases and the J gene lost 0 bases, with 15 bases spanning the gap. The CDR3 loop spans 16 amino acids. This chain's CDR3 is CASSFQQVHSGNTIYF. For the CDR3, the DNA is TGTGCCAGCAGCTTTCAACAGGTGCACTCTGGAAACACCATATATTTT.

The chain carries TRBV5-5 and TRBJ1-3, with D tentatively TRBD1 (5 bases). This CDR3 contains 17 residues. V was cut by 5 bases and J by 0 bases, with 18 bases left in between. Germline V CDR1 and CDR2: SGHKS, YYEKEE (reference sequence). DNA for the CDR3: TGTGCCAGCAGTCAAAACCCGGACACCTCCTCTGGAAACACCATATATTTT. This gives the protein CASSQNPDTSSGNTIYF. The entire variable domain, with the rest obtained from reference TRBV5-5 and TRBJ1-3, is as follows: DAGVTQSPTHLIKTRGQQVTLRCSPISGHKSVSWYQQVLGQGPQFIFQYYEKEERGRGNFPDRFSARQFPNYSSELNVNALLLGDSALYLCASSQNPDTSSGNTIYFGEGSWLTVV.

The CDR3 spells CASSSFRDRGQNQPQHF. The CDR3 region has the DNA TGTGCCAGCAGCTCATTCCGGGACAGGGGGCAGAATCAGCCCCAGCATTTT. The chain combines TRBV5-8 with TRBJ1-5, with 12 nucleotides matching TRBD1. The V gene's germline CDR1 is SGHTS and CDR2 YDEGEE. The CDR3 runs to 17 residues. V dropped 3 bases and J dropped 4; count of bases not matched to a gene: 8.

The chain carries TRBV5-8 and TRBJ2-3, with D maybe TRBD1 (5 bases). Germline-derived CDR1 and CDR2 are SGHTS and YDEGEE. The V gene lost 2 bases and the J gene lost 0 bases, with 16 bases spanning the gap. This CDR3 has 17 residues. The DNA for the CDR3 is TGTGCCAGCAGCTTCGTTAACAGGACCTCTAGCACAGATACGCAGTATTTT. Translating it yields CASSFVNRTSSTDTQYF.

The J gene is TRBJ2-5, the V gene TRBV28, with a possible D match to TRBD2 (6 bases). The CDR3 runs 13 residues. Deletions cut 10 bases from V and 10 bases from J, with 22 bases between. Germline CDR1 and CDR2: MDHEN and SYDVKM. The CDR3, as DNA: TGTGCCATCCGAGCGGGCGGCCCGAGGGACCAGTACTTC. Amino acid sequence: CAIRAGGPRDQYF. Full variable domain (missing parts from reference TRBV28 and TRBJ2-5): DVKVTQSSRYLVKRTGEKVFLECVQDMDHENMFWYRQDPGLGLRLIYFSYDVKMKEKGDIPEGYSVSREKKERFSLILESASTNQTSMYLCAIRAGGPRDQYFGPGTRLLVL.

This clone was seen only once. The chain links TRBV24-1 to TRBJ1-5; D is possibly TRBD1 (5 bases). The CDR3 has 15 residues. V was cut by 7 bases and J by 0 bases, with 12 bases left in between. In germline, CDR1 is KGHDR, CDR2 SFDVKD. The CDR3 protein is CATRRRDYSNQPQHF. The CDR3 coding sequence is TGTGCCACCAGGCGCAGGGACTATAGCAATCAGCCCCAGCATTTT.

V gene TRBV14 combines with J gene TRBJ2-3; D ambiguous. The CDR3 contains 15 residues. CDR1 is SGHDN, CDR2 FVKESK, per germline. Trimming stripped 3 bases from V and 1 base from J, with 11 bases between. CDR3 residues: CASSHLTQRTDTQYF. The CDR3 DNA reads as TGTGCCAGCAGCCACTTGACACAGCGCACAGATACGCAGTATTTT.

This chain uses TRBV19 with TRBJ1-5; 7 nucleotides match TRBD1. The CDR3 spans 13 residues. Trimming at V came to 8 bases and at J to 9 bases, leaving 10 bases not matched to a gene. Germline loops: CDR1 LNHDA, CDR2 SQIVND (reference sequence). The CDR3 loop reads CASSDRPNGPQHF. The CDR3 DNA reads as TGTGCCAGTTCGGACAGGCCCAATGGGCCCCAGCATTTT.

The chain uses TRBV29-1 and TRBJ2-5; D is undetermined. CDR3 length: 12 residues. Germline assignment: CDR1 SQVTM and CDR2 ANQGSEA. Trimming removed 5 bases from V and 5 bases from J, with 12 bases in between. The CDR3 loop reads CSVPLDRETQYF. In nucleotides, the CDR3 is TGCAGCGTTCCCCTCGATCGGGAGACCCAGTACTTC.

The chain employs TRBV5-5 and TRBJ2-1; D is unresolved. The CDR3 runs 15 residues. Germline V gene lookup returns CDR1 SGHKS and CDR2 YYEKEE (reference sequence). V was trimmed by 1 base and J by 3 bases, leaving 11 bases between them. The CDR3 loop reads CASSLPPVSYNEQFF. CDR3 coding DNA: TGTGCCAGCAGCTTGCCCCCCGTGAGCTACAATGAGCAGTTCTTC.

This chain uses TRBV28 with TRBJ1-6; D is possibly TRBD1 (6 bases). This CDR3 is built from 15 residues. Between the trimmed V and J ends, which lost 5 bases and 7 bases, there was a span of 15 bases. Per germline, CDR1 MDHEN and CDR2 SYDVKM. CDR3 coding DNA: TGTGCCAGCAGTAACCAACAGGGCTGGAATTCACCCCTCCACTTT. Translating gives CASSNQQGWNSPLHF.

This rearrangement joins TRBV4-1 to TRBJ1-1; the D is unclear. Trimming shortened V by 1 base and J by 7 bases, and 10 bases separated the two germline ends. Germline loops: CDR1 MGHRA, CDR2 YSYEKL. The CDR3 extends over 13 amino acids. The CDR3 coding sequence is TGCGCCAGCAGCCAAGCAACACCCCATGAAGCTTTCTTT. Translating gives CASSQATPHEAFF.